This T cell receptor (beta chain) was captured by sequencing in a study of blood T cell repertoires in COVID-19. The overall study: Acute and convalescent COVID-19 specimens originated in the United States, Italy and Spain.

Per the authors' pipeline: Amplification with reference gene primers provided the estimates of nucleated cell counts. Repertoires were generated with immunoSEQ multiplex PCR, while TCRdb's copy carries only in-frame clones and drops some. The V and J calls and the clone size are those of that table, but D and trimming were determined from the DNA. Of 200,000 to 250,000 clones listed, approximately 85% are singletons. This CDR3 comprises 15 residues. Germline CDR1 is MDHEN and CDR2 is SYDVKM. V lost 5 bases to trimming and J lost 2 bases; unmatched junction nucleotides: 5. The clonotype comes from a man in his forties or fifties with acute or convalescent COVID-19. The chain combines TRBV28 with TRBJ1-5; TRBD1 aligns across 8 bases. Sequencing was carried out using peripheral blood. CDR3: CASSVQGGGNQPQHF. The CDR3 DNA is TGTGCCAGCAGTGTACAGGGGGGTGGCAATCAGCCCCAGCATTTT. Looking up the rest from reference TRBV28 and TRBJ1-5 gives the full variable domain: DVKVTQSSRYLVKRTGEKVFLECVQDMDHENMFWYRQDPGLGLRLIYFSYDVKMKEKGDIPEGYSVSREKKERFSLILESASTNQTSMYLCASSVQGGGNQPQHFGDGTRLSIL.